The clone carrying this TCR beta chain was observed many times. This sample was included in a study of human T cells and chemical hapten exposure. In TCRdb, the RACE reads were re-called with MiXCR into one record per CDR3 protein. The sample comprises roughly 100,000 distinct CDR3 sequences, around 9.6% of which are singletons, and about 3.5% rests with the top ten. Time point in this sample: pre-sensitization, week 0. Treatment noted: therapeutic diphenylcyclopropenone sensitization with weekly scalp DPC. Germline V gene sequence: CDR1 SGHTA, CDR2 FQGNSA. The CDR3 spans 14 residues. V lost 4 bases and J lost 5; bases outside the gene matches: 5.

The clonotype originates from a woman aged 40 to 55 with alopecia areata. Some clones in this sample may be carry-over from other donors' samples. Sequencing was performed on whole blood, taken in connection with sensitization to the hapten diphenylcyclopropenone (DPC). This chain joins TRBV7-2 and TRBJ2-5; 9 nucleotides line up with TRBD1. The CDR3 sequence: CASSSGQGGETQYF. The DNA for the CDR3 is TGTGCCAGCAGCTCGGGACAGGGCGGGGAGACCCAGTACTTC.